This T cell receptor beta chain came from a study of blood T cell repertoires in COVID-19 (dated by TCRdb to the early 2020s). With regard to the full study: Collaborator samples came from the United States, Italy and Spain and covered acute and convalescent phases of COVID-19. The repertoires were released in a freely available public database meant as a resource for research on the immune response to SARS-CoV-2. Samples were obtained from the ongoing ImmuneRACE study (first 160 participants) and from about 1,300 subjects provided by 6 global collaborators. The dataset comprised deeply sampled blood TCRbeta repertoires from subjects exposed to, actively infected with, or recovered from COVID-19. The prospective study material was composed of cDNA or gDNA derived from T cells, B-cell-depleted T cells, or PBMCs. Sample metadata almost always included a de-identified subject ID, COVID-19 status, age in years and sex. Where HLA class I and class II types were available, the types were taken from metadata supplied by the sample provider, not from assay-based typing.

The immunoSEQ Assay, a bias-controlled multiplex PCR, was used to amplify TCRbeta CDR3 regions from genomic DNA. The source study handled its data this way. The number of nucleated cells in each sample was estimated by amplification of reference gene primers within the assay. To quantify the absolute abundance of each unique TCRbeta CDR3 rearrangement, sequence reads were collapsed and filtered. For each sample, productive Simpson clonality was calculated as the square root of Simpson's diversity index across productive rearrangements. This is the immuneACCESS table as TCRdb keeps it, with only in-frame sequences that have V and J called. A part of the clones is gone; compared with another copy, unresolved V genes explain less than half, and the rest is unexplained. That table furnishes V, J and clone size, whereas the DNA furnished D and trimming. For this sample the table gives approximately 210,000 clones, of which 94% were detected only once. In total, the top ten clones hold 0.7% to 0.8% of the sample.

From the germline V gene, CDR1 is KGHSH and CDR2 is LQKENI. The cysteine opens and the phenylalanine closes a CDR3 of 14 amino acids. Only the CDR3 portion is preserved as DNA: 42 bases, with reading frame beginning at the first base. Unmatched junction bases come to 2, with V trimmed by 3 bases and J by 5 bases. Note on this clone: The clone's antigen remains unknown. The record has no base qualities; no much larger clone is one base away. Other nucleotide sequences from this sample produce the same CDR3.

One collaborating source in Seattle enrolled patients during active infection and followed them longitudinally through the course of disease. The collaborating institutions used their own protocols to collect whole blood in K2EDTA tubes. For TCRbeta analysis, collaborators shipped samples in one of three forms: frozen whole blood, isolated PBMCs, or DNA extracted from either of those sample types. The paper's findings and limits, for the study overall: How much clinical and demographic metadata was included differed by source and by participant, and the metadata was provided uncurated.

Material for sequencing was peripheral blood. The chain uses TRBV18 and TRBJ1-1; TRBD1 fits 11 bases in the junction. The receptor was derived from a man aged 30 to 45 with COVID-19, enrolled during active disease. CDR3 loop: CASSPGQGGTEAFF. The sequenced DNA is TGTGCCAGCTCACCGGGACAGGGGGGGACTGAAGCTTTCTTT.